This T cell receptor beta chain was captured by sequencing in a study of blood T cell repertoires in COVID-19. Study-wide background: PBMCs, B-cell-depleted T cells, or T cells were the source of the cDNA or gDNA that made up the material.

V was shortened by 5 bases and J by 1 base, with 14 bases between the two germline ends. There are 15 residues in the CDR3. Germline-derived CDR1 and CDR2 are LGHNT and FRNRAP. Repertoires were generated with immunoSEQ multiplex PCR, while TCRdb's copy carries only in-frame clones and drops some. The sample has about 63,000 clones, around 86% seen once. This sequence joins TRBV12-5 and TRBJ1-1; the D gene is possibly TRBD1 (5 bases). The TCR was taken from a man over 45 with active COVID-19. The sequenced sample consisted of peripheral blood. The CDR3 spells CASGGDWSRNTEAFF. The CDR3 DNA reads as TGTGCTAGTGGTGGGGACTGGAGTCGGAACACTGAAGCTTTCTTT.